These 21 T cell receptor beta chains share one sample of origin, sequenced in a study of response to subunit inactivated influenza vaccine. From the RT-PCR reads, TCRdb called clonotypes with MiXCR, one entry per CDR3 protein. The table has more than 450,000 distinct CDR3 sequences, 12% seen once. The material was PBMCs from blood, obtained on the day of vaccination. The receptor source for this set is a man in his fifties who received an inactivated influenza vaccine.

This clonotype has at least ten counts. The chain couples TRBV12-3 or TRBV12-4 to TRBJ2-3, with 9 positions matching TRBD2. The CDR3 length is 15 residues. V lost 6 bases, J lost 1 base, and 5 bases stayed unmatched. The CDR3 DNA reads TGTGCCAGCAGCTTTAGCGGGGGACGCACAGATACGCAGTATTTT. Translating gives CASSFSGGRTDTQYF.

This clonotype appeared a few times. The J gene is TRBJ2-7, the V gene TRBV5-1; D is undetermined. This CDR3 region has 13 residues. Trimming removed 0 bases from V and 6 bases from J, with 10 bases in between. The germline CDR1 and CDR2 sequences are SGHRS and YFSETQ. CDR3 sequence (DNA): TGCGCCAGCAGCTTGGAAAAAACGATCGAGCAGTACTTC. Translating it yields CASSLEKTIEQYF.

The chain is built from TRBV20-1 and TRBJ2-3, with 7 bases lining up with TRBD1. CDR1 and CDR2 (germline): DFQATT, SNEGSKA (reference sequence). V dropped 6 bases and J dropped 4; count of bases not matched to a gene: 10. CDR3 size: 14 residues. Here the CDR3 reads CSAKKQGIPDTQYF. CDR3 DNA: TGCAGTGCCAAAAAACAGGGGATTCCAGATACGCAGTATTTT.

This clonotype showed up just a few times. The chain employs TRBV29-1 and TRBJ2-1; D is undetermined. Deletions cut 7 bases from V and 4 bases from J, with 17 bases between. This CDR3 spans 14 amino acids. Germline CDR1 SQVTM, CDR2 ANQGSEA. CDR3 nucleotides: TGCAGCGCTGCGAAGGTCAGTCGATACAATGAGCAGTTCTTC. This codes for CSAAKVSRYNEQFF.

This clonotype was seen a few times. This sequence joins TRBV24-1 and TRBJ2-1; D is perhaps TRBD2 (6 bases). The CDR3 sequence is 15 residues long. CDR1 is KGHDR and CDR2 is SFDVKD in the germline V gene. V was pared by 0 bases and J by 5 bases, with 10 bases between. For the CDR3, the DNA is TGTGCCACCAGTGATTTGCGGGGGATCGACAATGAGCAGTTCTTC. This sequence encodes CATSDLRGIDNEQFF.

This clonotype was picked up many times. The chain uses TRBV7-2 and TRBJ2-5; the D gene is possibly TRBD1 (5 bases). The CDR3 contains 14 residues. Trimming took off 6 bases at V and 1 base at J, with 12 bases between the two ends. Germline CDR1 is SGHTA and CDR2 is FQGNSA. CDR3 in amino acids: CASSLSGIQETQYF. Written as DNA, the CDR3 is TGTGCCAGCAGTTTATCAGGGATCCAAGAGACCCAGTACTTC.

This clonotype has ten or more counts. The chain recombines TRBV11-2 with TRBJ2-1; D tentatively fits TRBD1 or TRBD2 (5 bases each). The length of the CDR3 is 15 residues. V lost 1 base, J lost 0 bases, and 7 bases lay in between. CDR1 is SGHAT and CDR2 is FQNNGV in the germline V gene. The CDR3 region is CASSLGGNSYNEQFF. DNA of the CDR3: TGTGCCAGCAGCTTAGGGGGGAACTCCTACAATGAGCAGTTCTTC.

This clonotype was seen only a few times. This chain connects TRBV29-1 to TRBJ1-2, with D uncertain. CDR1 and CDR2 from the germline V gene are SQVTM and ANQGSEA. CDR3 length equals 12 residues. The V and J ends lost 1 base and 4 bases respectively, with 7 bases between them. The CDR3 protein is CSVEGEGYGYTF. The CDR3 bases are TGCAGCGTTGAAGGCGAAGGCTATGGCTACACCTTC.

J is TRBJ2-3 and V is TRBV3-1, with a weak D call TRBD2 (5 bases). CDR1 and CDR2 from the germline V gene are LGHDT and YNNKEL (reference sequence). CDR3 size: 14 residues. CDR3 DNA: TGTGCATCACGGGATCCCCGAGACACAGATACGCAGTATTTT. It yields the protein CASRDPRDTDTQYF.

The chain couples TRBV30 to TRBJ1-6; no reliable D call. The CDR3 has 14 amino acids. The germline V gene encodes CDR1 GTSNPN and CDR2 SVGIG (reference sequence). V gave up 6 bases and J gave up 9 bases, with 18 bases separating them. CDR3 DNA: TGTGCCTGTGGTCGGACGGGAAAGGCTTCACCCCTCCACTTT. This translates into CACGRTGKASPLHF.

This clonotype appeared a few times. The chain is built from TRBV28 and TRBJ1-4; D unresolved. Germline CDR1 MDHEN, CDR2 SYDVKM. Trimming left V 7 bases short and J 4 bases short, with 13 bases between. CDR3 length equals 14 residues. CDR3 in amino acids: CASTSGGFNEKLFF. Written as DNA, the CDR3 is TGTGCCAGCACCTCGGGAGGGTTTAATGAAAAACTGTTTTTT.

This clonotype occurred a few times. The rearrangement uses TRBV11-2 and TRBJ1-2; D is uncertain. Germline-derived CDR1 and CDR2 are SGHAT and FQNNGV. This CDR3 comprises 18 residues. Trimming cost V 3 bases and J 5 bases, with 25 bases left between them. The DNA of the CDR3 is TGTGCCAGCAGCTTGGACGTTGTTGGGTCGAAGCTTCGATATGGCTACACCTTC. Amino acids: CASSLDVVGSKLRYGYTF.

This clonotype was seen many times. This chain connects TRBV11-2 to TRBJ2-3; TRBD1 matches 7 bases. The J segment lost 1 base and the V segment lost 1 base, leaving 2 bases of the junction unmatched. Germline V gives CDR1 SGHAT, CDR2 FQNNGV. CDR3 length: 15 residues. This CDR3 reads CASSLGQGRTDTQYF. CDR3 in DNA: TGTGCCAGCAGCTTAGGACAGGGTCGCACAGATACGCAGTATTTT.

This clonotype was seen at least ten times. This sequence joins TRBV6-2 or TRBV6-3 and TRBJ1-5, with 9 nucleotides matching TRBD1. The CDR3 has 15 residues. The germline CDR1 and CDR2 sequences are MNHEY and SVGEGT. The junction had 4 bases not matched to a gene; V was cut back by 0 bases and J by 7 bases. CDR3 nucleotides: TGTGCCAGCAGTTACTCGGGACAGGGCCAACAGCCCCAGCATTTT. Amino acids: CASSYSGQGQQPQHF.

The V call is TRBV29-1, the J call TRBJ2-1, with TRBD2 identical over 12 bases. CDR1 and CDR2 (germline): SQVTM, ANQGSEA. The CDR3 length is 20 residues. Trimming at V came to 2 bases and at J to 4 bases, leaving 18 bases not matched to a gene. Here the CDR3 DNA reads TGCAGCGTTGAATCCCCCCCCAGGGATGGACTAGCGGGATATTACAATGAGCAGTTCTTC. Translated, it gives CSVESPPRDGLAGYYNEQFF.

The table lists this clonotype with many counts. The rearrangement joins TRBV7-9 to TRBJ2-5, with TRBD2 matching 15 bases. This CDR3 is 16 amino acids long. Germline assignment: CDR1 SEHNR and CDR2 FQNEAQ (reference sequence). Unmatched junction bases numbered 4, after V lost 6 bases and J lost 2 bases. CDR3: CASSFGLAGGQETQYF. The DNA for the CDR3 is TGTGCCAGCAGTTTTGGACTAGCGGGGGGGCAAGAGACCCAGTACTTC.

This clonotype was observed a handful of times. The rearrangement uses TRBV5-1 and TRBJ2-3, with TRBD2 matching over 8 bases. Germline V lookup: CDR1 SGHRS, CDR2 YFSETQ. The CDR3 extends over 16 amino acids. V dropped 4 bases and J dropped 0; count of bases not matched to a gene: 7. CDR3 residues: CASSLREGASTDTQYF. The CDR3 DNA reads TGCGCCAGCAGCCTCCGGGAGGGTGCTAGCACAGATACGCAGTATTTT.

This clonotype was observed a few times. V and J are TRBV12-3 or TRBV12-4 and TRBJ1-3; D is ambiguous. Trimming cost V 0 bases and J 7 bases, with 13 bases left between them. The CDR3 has 15 residues. The CDR3 sequence is CASSLAGSIRNTIYF. The DNA for the CDR3 is TGTGCCAGCAGTTTAGCCGGGTCCATTCGGAACACCATATATTTT.

This clonotype was counted a few times. The chain combines TRBV21-1 with TRBJ2-5. TRBV21-1 has pseudogene status. The CDR3 extends over 13 amino acids. In DNA form, the CDR3 reads TGTGCCAGCAGACCGGACCCCCCAAAGACCCAGTACTTC. Its protein is CASRPDPPKTQYF.

In this sample, this clonotype turned up a few times. J is TRBJ1-4 and V is TRBV5-1, with 7 bases identical to TRBD1. Germline V CDR1 and CDR2: SGHRS, YFSETQ. This CDR3 contains 15 residues. Germline trimming cut 0 bases from V and 6 bases from J; bases unmatched to any gene: 5. CDR3 in DNA: TGCGCCAGCAGCTTGGCCGCGACAGGGCATGAAAAACTGTTTTTT. Its translation: CASSLAATGHEKLFF.

This clonotype was seen ten or more times. V gene TRBV5-1 combines with J gene TRBJ2-2; 7 nucleotides align to TRBD1. The CDR3 consists of 16 residues. CDR1 and CDR2 from the germline V gene are SGHRS and YFSETQ. The trim removed 0 bases at V and 1 base at J, leaving 3 bases unmatched. The CDR3 bases are TGCGCCAGCAGCTTGGGGGACAGTCAGAACACCGGGGAGCTGTTTTTT. This encodes CASSLGDSQNTGELFF.